The 14 T cell receptor beta chains given below trace back to one sample, sequenced in a study of T cell repertoires in cytomegalovirus infection. The antigens of these receptors remain unknown. From the reads, TCRdb called clonotypes with MiXCR, one entry per CDR3 protein. The profile shows 600,000 to 700,000 distinct CDR3 sequences, around a third of them singletons. The specimen comprised cultured PBMCs, sampled from culture after CMV antigen stimulation. Receptors were obtained from a human donor in good health (CMV status not recorded). Some clones in this sample may be carry-over from other donors' samples.

Ten or more counts support this clonotype. The V and J genes are TRBV7-2 and TRBJ2-3, with 11 bases fitting TRBD2. The germline V gene has CDR1 SGHTA and CDR2 FQGNSA. This CDR3 contains 16 residues. Trimming cost V 5 bases and J 4 bases; bases outside gene matches: 8. The CDR3 loop reads CASSAQTSGTPDTQYF. Written as DNA, the CDR3 is TGTGCCAGCAGCGCCCAGACTAGCGGGACCCCAGATACGCAGTATTTT.

This clonotype was seen a few times. The CDR3 DNA is TGTGCCAGCAGCTCGGGACTAGCGGGAGGCGGCATTCAGTACTTC. As protein: CASSSGLAGGGIQYF. The chain recombines TRBV7-2 with TRBJ2-4; 15 positions match TRBD2. Per the germline V gene, CDR1 is SGHTA and CDR2 is FQGNSA. This CDR3 is built from 15 residues. Trimming took 4 bases from V and 9 from J; bases not matched to a gene: 4.

This clonotype was found once. This chain connects TRBV7-9 to TRBJ2-7, with D perhaps TRBD1 (6 bases). The CDR3 loop spans 14 amino acids. Trimming took 5 bases from V and 3 from J, leaving 14 bases between them. Looked up from germline, CDR1 is SEHNR and CDR2 is FQNEAQ (reference sequence). The CDR3 here is CASSPRDKFYEQYF. The CDR3 DNA reads as TGTGCCAGCAGCCCCCGGGACAAATTCTACGAGCAGTACTTC.

The V and J genes are TRBV27 and TRBJ1-1; 7 bases map to TRBD1. Germline CDR1 MNHEY, CDR2 SMNVEV (reference sequence). The V and J ends lost 0 bases and 4 bases, in that order; junction bases with no gene match: 5. The CDR3 has 15 residues. The CDR3 region has the DNA TGTGCCAGCAGTTTATCTCTACAGGGGACCACTGAAGCTTTCTTT. It is translated as CASSLSLQGTTEAFF.

A few counts support this clonotype. V and J are TRBV7-2 and TRBJ2-7, with TRBD1 matching 9 bases. The CDR3 covers 15 residues. V shed 3 bases, J shed 6 bases, and the junction held 9 bases outside the gene matches. CDR1 and CDR2 (germline): SGHTA, FQGNSA. The chain's CDR3 is CASSFSRDRVSEQYF. The CDR3 nucleotides are TGTGCCAGCAGCTTTAGCCGGGACAGGGTAAGCGAGCAGTACTTC.

This clonotype was recorded a few times. CDR3 in amino acids: CASSHTGTGNSPLHF. For the CDR3, the DNA is TGCGCCAGCAGCCACACCGGGACAGGGAATTCACCCCTCCACTTT. This rearrangement joins TRBV4-1 to TRBJ1-6, with 9 bases aligning to TRBD1. With 3 bases clipped from V and 7 bases from J, the junction kept 4 bases outside the gene matches. The CDR3 contains 15 residues. Germline loops: CDR1 MGHRA, CDR2 YSYEKL.

The chain uses TRBV7-2 and TRBJ1-4; D uncertain. CDR1 is SGHTA, CDR2 FQGNSA, per germline. CDR3 size: 13 residues. Trimming left V 0 bases short and J 8 bases short, with 7 bases between. CDR3 in amino acids: CASSLAEGEKLFF. Written as DNA, the CDR3 is TGTGCCAGCAGCTTAGCGGAAGGAGAAAAACTGTTTTTT.

A few counts support this clonotype. The J gene is TRBJ2-6, the V gene TRBV28; D is uncertain. The CDR3 is 14 amino acids. V lost 10 bases, J lost 4 bases, and 14 bases lay in between. Germline-derived CDR1 and CDR2 are MDHEN and SYDVKM. The CDR3 nucleotides read TGTGCCACCACTGGCCGTAACGGGGCCAACGTCCTGACTTTC. Its protein product is CATTGRNGANVLTF.

CDR3 sequence reads: CASSLGTAPSEQFF. The CDR3 DNA reads as TGTGCCAGCAGCTTAGGGACAGCTCCGAGTGAGCAGTTCTTC. The chain is built from TRBV11-3 and TRBJ2-1, with D possibly being TRBD1 (6 bases). Per germline, CDR1 SGHNT and CDR2 YENEEA. Trimming left V 1 base short and J 9 bases short, with 13 bases between. The CDR3 length is 14 residues.

In this sample, this clonotype turned up a few times. The V call is TRBV4-3, the J call TRBJ2-6, with D maybe TRBD2 (6 bases). Germline V gene lookup returns CDR1 LGHNA and CDR2 YSLEER. The ends were cut back, 1 base at V and 3 bases at J, with 7 bases in the middle. This CDR3 region has 15 residues. CDR3 sequence: CASSQVGGGANVLTF. The CDR3 bases are TGCGCCAGCAGCCAAGTGGGGGGTGGGGCCAACGTCCTGACTTTC.

The chain is built from TRBV10-3 and TRBJ1-5; the D is unclear. Germline assignment: CDR1 ENHRY and CDR2 SYGVKD. The CDR3 totals 16 residues. The V and J ends lost 0 bases and 3 bases respectively, with 12 bases between them. The CDR3 sequence: CAISESGWVFNQPQHF. In DNA, the CDR3 is TGTGCCATCAGTGAGTCGGGGTGGGTCTTCAATCAGCCCCAGCATTTT.

Notes on this clonotype: A much larger clone lies a single base off, so this may be a read error. Here the CDR3 DNA reads TGTGCCAGCAGCTCAGAGTGGGCCCGCTCGGTGGGAGATACGCAGTATTTT. This codes for CASSSEWARSVGDTQYF. The chain employs TRBV7-2 and TRBJ2-3; D is unclear. The germline V gene encodes CDR1 SGHTA and CDR2 FQGNSA. This CDR3 is 17 amino acids long. V was clipped by 4 bases and J by 5 bases, with 22 bases between them.

This chain joins TRBV29-1 and TRBJ1-1, with D possibly being TRBD1 (6 bases). This CDR3 spans 12 amino acids. V was cut by 7 bases and J by 6 bases, with 15 bases left in between. CDR1 is SQVTM and CDR2 is ANQGSEA in the germline V gene. The CDR3 region has the DNA TGCAGCGGTTACAGGGCTGGCGCTGAAGCTTTCTTT. Protein sequence: CSGYRAGAEAFF.

The chain uses TRBV7-6 and TRBJ2-7; unclear D gene. The CDR3 consists of 12 residues. Trimming removed 4 bases at V and 6 bases at J, with 10 bases between. Germline assignment: CDR1 SGHVS and CDR2 FNYEAQ. This CDR3 is CASSYHGGEQYF. The CDR3 nucleotides read TGTGCCAGCAGCTATCACGGCGGCGAGCAGTACTTC.